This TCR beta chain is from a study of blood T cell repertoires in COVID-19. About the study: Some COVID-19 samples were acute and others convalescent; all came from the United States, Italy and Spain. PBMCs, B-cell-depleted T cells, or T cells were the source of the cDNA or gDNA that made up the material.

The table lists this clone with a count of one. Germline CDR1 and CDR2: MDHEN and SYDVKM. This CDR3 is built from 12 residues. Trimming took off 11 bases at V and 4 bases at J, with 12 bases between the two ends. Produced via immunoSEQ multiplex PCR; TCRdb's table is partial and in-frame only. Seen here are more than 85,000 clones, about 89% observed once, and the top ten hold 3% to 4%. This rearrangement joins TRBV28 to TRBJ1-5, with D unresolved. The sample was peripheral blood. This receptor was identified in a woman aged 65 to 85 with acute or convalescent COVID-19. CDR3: CAAKDINQPQHF. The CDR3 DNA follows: TGTGCCGCCAAAGACATTAATCAGCCCCAGCATTTT.